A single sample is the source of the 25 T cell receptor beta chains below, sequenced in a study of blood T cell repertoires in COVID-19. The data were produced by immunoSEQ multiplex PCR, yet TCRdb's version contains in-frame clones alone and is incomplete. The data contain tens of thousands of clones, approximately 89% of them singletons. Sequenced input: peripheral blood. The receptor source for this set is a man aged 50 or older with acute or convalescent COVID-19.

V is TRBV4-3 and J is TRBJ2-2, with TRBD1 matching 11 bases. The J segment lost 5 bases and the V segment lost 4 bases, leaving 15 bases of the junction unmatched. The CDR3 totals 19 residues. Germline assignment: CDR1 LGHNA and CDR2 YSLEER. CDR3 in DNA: TGCGCCAGCAGCCGAGAACTAGGACAGGGGGCATCTGAAACCGGGGAGCTGTTTTTT. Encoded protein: CASSRELGQGASETGELFF.

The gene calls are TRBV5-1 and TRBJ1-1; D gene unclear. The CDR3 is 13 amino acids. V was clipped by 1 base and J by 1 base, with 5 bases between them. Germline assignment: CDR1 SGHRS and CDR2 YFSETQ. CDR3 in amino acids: CASSLTENTEAFF. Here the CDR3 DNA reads TGCGCCAGCAGCTTGACAGAGAACACTGAAGCTTTCTTT.

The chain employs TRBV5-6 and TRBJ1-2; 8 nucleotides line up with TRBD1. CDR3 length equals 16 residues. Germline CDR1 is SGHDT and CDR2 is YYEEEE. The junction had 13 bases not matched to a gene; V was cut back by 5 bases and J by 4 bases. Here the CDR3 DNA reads TGTGCCAGCAGATCGAAGGACAGGGAAGTCCTCTATGGCTACACCTTC. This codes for CASRSKDREVLYGYTF.

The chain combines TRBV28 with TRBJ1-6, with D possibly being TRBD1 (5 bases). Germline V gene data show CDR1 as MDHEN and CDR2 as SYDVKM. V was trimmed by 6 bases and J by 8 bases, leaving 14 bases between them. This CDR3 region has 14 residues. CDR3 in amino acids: CASSPLEGDSPLHF. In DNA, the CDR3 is TGTGCCAGCAGCCCGCTTGAAGGGGATTCACCCCTCCACTTT.

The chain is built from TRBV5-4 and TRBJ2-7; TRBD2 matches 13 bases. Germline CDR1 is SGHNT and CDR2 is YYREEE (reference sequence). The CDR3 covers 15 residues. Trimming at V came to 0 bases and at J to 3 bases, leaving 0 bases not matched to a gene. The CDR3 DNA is TGTGCCAGCAGCTTGGGACTAGCGGGGGGCTACGAGCAGTACTTC. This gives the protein CASSLGLAGGYEQYF.

The DNA of the CDR3 is TGTGCCACCAGTGATCCCCGTTTCCTGTATGGCTACACCTTC. Residues: CATSDPRFLYGYTF. The V gene is TRBV24-1, the J gene TRBJ1-2; unclear D gene. V gave up 3 bases and J gave up 5 bases, with 12 bases separating them. The CDR3 totals 14 residues. Germline-derived CDR1 and CDR2 are KGHDR and SFDVKD.

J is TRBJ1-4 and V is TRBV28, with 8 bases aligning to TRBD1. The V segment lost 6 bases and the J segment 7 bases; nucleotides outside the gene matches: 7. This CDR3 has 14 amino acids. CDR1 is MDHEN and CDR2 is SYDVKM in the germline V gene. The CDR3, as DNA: TGTGCCAGCAGCAAACAGGGGGTCAGTGAAAAACTGTTTTTT. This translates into CASSKQGVSEKLFF.

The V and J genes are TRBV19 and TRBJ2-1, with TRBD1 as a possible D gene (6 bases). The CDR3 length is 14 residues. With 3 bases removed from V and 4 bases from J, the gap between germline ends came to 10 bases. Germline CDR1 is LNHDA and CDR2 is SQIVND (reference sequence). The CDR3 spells CASSILGQYNEQFF. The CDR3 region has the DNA TGTGCCAGTAGTATTCTAGGACAGTACAATGAGCAGTTCTTC.

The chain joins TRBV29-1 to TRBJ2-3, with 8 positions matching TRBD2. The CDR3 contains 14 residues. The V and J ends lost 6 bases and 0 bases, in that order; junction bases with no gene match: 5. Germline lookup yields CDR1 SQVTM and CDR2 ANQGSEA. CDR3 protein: CSVKRGLSTDTQYF. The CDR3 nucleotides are TGCAGCGTCAAGCGGGGGCTTAGCACAGATACGCAGTATTTT.

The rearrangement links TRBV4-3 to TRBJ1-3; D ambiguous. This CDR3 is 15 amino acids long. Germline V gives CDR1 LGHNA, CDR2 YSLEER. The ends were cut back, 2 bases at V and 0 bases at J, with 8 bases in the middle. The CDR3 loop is CASSQTEYSGNTIYF. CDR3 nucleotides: TGCGCCAGCAGCCAAACGGAGTACTCTGGAAACACCATATATTTT.

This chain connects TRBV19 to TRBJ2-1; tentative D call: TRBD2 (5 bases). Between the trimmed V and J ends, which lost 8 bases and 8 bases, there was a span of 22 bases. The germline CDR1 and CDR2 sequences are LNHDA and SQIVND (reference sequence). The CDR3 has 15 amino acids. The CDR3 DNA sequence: TGTGCCAGTGCCCCTGGACTGGGTGGAAGGGATGAGCAGTTCTTC. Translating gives CASAPGLGGRDEQFF.

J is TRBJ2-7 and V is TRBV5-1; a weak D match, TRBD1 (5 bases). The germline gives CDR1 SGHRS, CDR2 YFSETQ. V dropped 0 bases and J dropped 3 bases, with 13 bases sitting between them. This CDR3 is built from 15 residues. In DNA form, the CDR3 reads TGCGCCAGCAGCTTGGAGGGGTCTATTTACTACGAGCAGTACTTC. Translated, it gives CASSLEGSIYYEQYF.

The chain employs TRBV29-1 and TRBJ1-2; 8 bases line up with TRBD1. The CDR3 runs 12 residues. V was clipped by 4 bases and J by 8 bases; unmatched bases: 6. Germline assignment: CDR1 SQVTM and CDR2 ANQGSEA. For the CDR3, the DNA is TGCAGCGTTGCAGTGACAGGGGACGGCTACACCTTC. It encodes CSVAVTGDGYTF.

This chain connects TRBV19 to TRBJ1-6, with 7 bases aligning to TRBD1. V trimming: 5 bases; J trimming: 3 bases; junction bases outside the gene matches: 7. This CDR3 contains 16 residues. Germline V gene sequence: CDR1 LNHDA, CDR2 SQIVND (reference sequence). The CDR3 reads CASSDSGGNYNSPLHF. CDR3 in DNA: TGTGCCAGTAGTGACTCAGGGGGGAACTATAATTCACCCCTCCACTTT.

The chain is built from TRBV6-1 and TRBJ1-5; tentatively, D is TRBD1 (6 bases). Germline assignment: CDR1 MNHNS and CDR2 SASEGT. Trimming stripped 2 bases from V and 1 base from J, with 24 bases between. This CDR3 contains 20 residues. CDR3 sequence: CASSESSVWRGPRSNQPQHF. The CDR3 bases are TGTGCCAGCAGTGAAAGCTCCGTGTGGCGGGGGCCGAGAAGCAATCAGCCCCAGCATTTT.

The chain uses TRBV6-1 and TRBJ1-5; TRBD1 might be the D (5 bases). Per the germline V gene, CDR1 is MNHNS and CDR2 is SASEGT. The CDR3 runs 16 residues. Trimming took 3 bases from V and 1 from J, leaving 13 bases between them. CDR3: CASSDRGKGSNQPQHF. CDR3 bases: TGTGCCAGCAGTGACCGGGGGAAAGGGAGCAATCAGCCCCAGCATTTT.

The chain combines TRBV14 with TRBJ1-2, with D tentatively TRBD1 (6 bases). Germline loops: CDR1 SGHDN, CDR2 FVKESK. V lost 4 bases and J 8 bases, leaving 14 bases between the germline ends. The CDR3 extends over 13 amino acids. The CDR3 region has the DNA TGTGCCAGCAGCCCCGGACAGTTCTGGGGCTACACCTTC. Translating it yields CASSPGQFWGYTF. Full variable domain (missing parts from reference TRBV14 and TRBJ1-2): EAGVTQFPSHSVIEKGQTVTLRCDPISGHDNLYWYRRVMGKEIKFLLHFVKESKQDESGMPNNRFLAERTGGTYSTLKVQPAELEDSGVYFCASSPGQFWGYTFGSGTRLTVV.

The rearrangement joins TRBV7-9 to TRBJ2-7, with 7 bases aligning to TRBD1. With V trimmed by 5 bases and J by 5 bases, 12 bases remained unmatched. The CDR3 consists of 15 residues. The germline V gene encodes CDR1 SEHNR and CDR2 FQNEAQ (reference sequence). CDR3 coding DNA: TGTGCCAGCAGCCTCCTCTTGACAGGGCGGAACGAGCAGTACTTC. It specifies CASSLLLTGRNEQYF.

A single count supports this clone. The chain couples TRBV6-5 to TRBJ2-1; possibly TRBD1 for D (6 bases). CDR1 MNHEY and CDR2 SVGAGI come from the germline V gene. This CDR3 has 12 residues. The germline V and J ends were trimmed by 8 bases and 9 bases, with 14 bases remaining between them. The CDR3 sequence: CASVYVGGEQFF. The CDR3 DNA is TGTGCCAGCGTATACGTAGGGGGTGAGCAGTTCTTC.

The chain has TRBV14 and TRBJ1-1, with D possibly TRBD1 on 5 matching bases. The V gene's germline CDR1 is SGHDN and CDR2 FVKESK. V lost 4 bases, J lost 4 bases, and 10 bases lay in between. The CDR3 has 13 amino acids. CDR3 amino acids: CASSLLQGTEAFF. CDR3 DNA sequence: TGTGCCAGCAGCCTCCTTCAGGGCACTGAAGCTTTCTTT.

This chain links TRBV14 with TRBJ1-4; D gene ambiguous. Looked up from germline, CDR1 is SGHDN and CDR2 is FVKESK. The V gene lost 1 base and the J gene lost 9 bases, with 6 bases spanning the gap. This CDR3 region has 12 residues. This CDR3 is CASSQGAKKLFF. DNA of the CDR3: TGTGCCAGCAGCCAAGGGGCAAAAAAACTGTTTTTT.

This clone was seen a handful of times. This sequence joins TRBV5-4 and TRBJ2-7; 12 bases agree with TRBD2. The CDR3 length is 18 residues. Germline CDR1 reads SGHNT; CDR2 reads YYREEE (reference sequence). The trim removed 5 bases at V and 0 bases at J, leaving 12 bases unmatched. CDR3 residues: CASRGPGLAGFASYEQYF. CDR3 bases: TGTGCCAGCAGGGGACCGGGACTAGCGGGTTTTGCCTCCTACGAGCAGTACTTC.

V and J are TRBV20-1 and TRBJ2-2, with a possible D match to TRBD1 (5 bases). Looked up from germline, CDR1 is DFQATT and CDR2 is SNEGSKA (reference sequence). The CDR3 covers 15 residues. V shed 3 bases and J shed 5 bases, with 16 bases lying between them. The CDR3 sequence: CSASDGASLTGELFF. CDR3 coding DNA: TGCAGTGCTAGTGATGGGGCGTCCCTTACCGGGGAGCTGTTTTTT.

CDR3 residues: CASSLFLAAYNEQFF. CDR3 in DNA: TGTGCCAGCAGCTTATTCCTAGCGGCCTACAATGAGCAGTTCTTC. The rearrangement uses TRBV11-2 and TRBJ2-1; 7 bases fit TRBD2. This CDR3 comprises 15 residues. V lost 2 bases, J lost 2 bases, and 3 bases stayed unmatched. Germline assignment: CDR1 SGHAT and CDR2 FQNNGV. Drawing the rest from reference TRBV11-2 and TRBJ2-1, the complete variable domain is EAGVAQSPRYKIIEKRQSVAFWCNPISGHATLYWYQQILGQGPKLLIQFQNNGVVDDSQLPKDRFSAERLKGVDSTLKIQPAKLEDSAVYLCASSLFLAAYNEQFFGPGTRLTVL.

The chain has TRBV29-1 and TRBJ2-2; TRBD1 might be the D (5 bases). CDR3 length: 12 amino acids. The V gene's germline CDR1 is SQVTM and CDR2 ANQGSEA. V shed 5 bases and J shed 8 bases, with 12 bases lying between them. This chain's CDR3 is CSVPAPGGELFF. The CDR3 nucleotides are TGCAGCGTTCCGGCTCCAGGGGGGGAGCTGTTTTTT.